Each of the 31 T cell receptor beta chains below was sequenced from the same sample in a study of shared clonotypes between healthy human individuals. Produced via immunoSEQ multiplex PCR; TCRdb's table is partial and in-frame only. Of roughly 2.2 million clones in the sample, 80% to 95% were seen once. The sample was naive CD4+ T cells from PBMCs. Subset defined: CD45RA+ positively selected. Receptors originate from a man between 18 and 35 years old in good health. Some clones in this sample may be carry-over from other donors' samples.

The chain has TRBV29-1 and TRBJ1-2; D is perhaps TRBD1 (6 bases). Trimming took off 3 bases at V and 4 bases at J, with 12 bases between the two ends. Germline-derived CDR1 and CDR2 are SQVTM and ANQGSEA. The CDR3 spans 13 residues. The DNA for the CDR3 is TGCAGCGTTGATTCTATAGGGGGCTATGGCTACACCTTC. This encodes CSVDSIGGYGYTF. Supplemented by reference TRBV29-1 and TRBJ1-2, the full variable domain reads SAVISQKPSRDICQRGTSLTIQCQVDSQVTMMFWYRQQPGQSLTLIATANQGSEATYESGFVIDKFPISRPNLTFSTLTVSNMSPEDSSIYLCSVDSIGGYGYTFGSGTRLTVV.

This clone came up once. V and J are TRBV19 and TRBJ2-7, with D tentatively TRBD1 or TRBD2 (6 bases each). CDR3 length: 17 amino acids. V lost 7 bases to trimming and J lost 1 base, with 23 bases between them. The germline V gene encodes CDR1 LNHDA and CDR2 SQIVND (reference sequence). The CDR3 nucleotides read TGTGCCAGTACCCCAACTGCGGGAACAGGGAATTCCTACGAGCAGTACTTC. The encoded protein is CASTPTAGTGNSYEQYF.

The V call is TRBV5-1, the J call TRBJ2-2; the D gene is possibly TRBD1 (6 bases). Trimming cost V 9 bases and J 5 bases, with 20 bases left between them. The V gene's germline CDR1 is SGHRS and CDR2 YFSETQ. This CDR3 contains 15 residues. In DNA form, the CDR3 reads TGCGCCACCTCCCTACAGGGTCTGGGAACCGGGGAGCTGTTTTTT. It yields the protein CATSLQGLGTGELFF.

The genes are TRBV14 and TRBJ2-5, with no clear D. CDR3 length equals 13 residues. Trimming pared 4 bases from V and 1 base from J, leaving 7 bases between. CDR1 and CDR2 from the germline V gene are SGHDN and FVKESK. CDR3 in DNA: TGTGCCAGCAGCCCGGAGTCCCAAGAGACCCAGTACTTC. Protein: CASSPESQETQYF. Full variable domain (remainder filled in from reference TRBV14 and TRBJ2-5): EAGVTQFPSHSVIEKGQTVTLRCDPISGHDNLYWYRRVMGKEIKFLLHFVKESKQDESGMPNNRFLAERTGGTYSTLKVQPAELEDSGVYFCASSPESQETQYFGPGTRLLVL.

The chain joins TRBV5-1 to TRBJ2-7; 8 bases fit TRBD2. The germline gives CDR1 SGHRS, CDR2 YFSETQ. V shed 2 bases and J 2 bases; nucleotides not matched to a gene: 12. The CDR3 runs 17 residues. The CDR3 sequence: CASSFFLAGQTTYEQYF. The DNA of the CDR3 is TGCGCCAGCAGCTTTTTCCTAGCGGGCCAAACCACCTACGAGCAGTACTTC.

V and J are TRBV2 and TRBJ2-1, with 8 bases lining up with TRBD1. Germline loops: CDR1 SNHLY, CDR2 FYNNEI. CDR3 length: 14 residues. Trimming cost V 7 bases and J 9 bases; bases outside gene matches: 11. CDR3 residues: CASMATGVLGEQFF. The CDR3, as DNA: TGTGCCAGCATGGCGACAGGGGTACTAGGTGAGCAGTTCTTC.

The count of this clone is one. The genes are TRBV6-6 and TRBJ2-7, with 14 bases that match TRBD2. The CDR3 is 16 amino acids. The germline V gene has CDR1 MNHNY and CDR2 SVGAGI (reference sequence). The ends lost 0 bases at V and 6 bases at J; junction bases unmatched: 4. The DNA of the CDR3 is TGTGCCAGCAGTTACTCTACGACTAGCGGGAGGGGCGAGCAGTACTTC. Translating it yields CASSYSTTSGRGEQYF.

Concerning this clone itself: This same CDR3 is encoded by further DNA sequences in the sample. CDR3 nucleotide sequence: TGTGCCAGCAGCCTGGGACTTGAGGTTGAGCAGTTCTTC. As protein: CASSLGLEVEQFF. The V and J genes are TRBV11-2 and TRBJ2-1; D possibly corresponds to TRBD2 (6 bases). Trimming removed 5 bases at V and 9 bases at J, with 14 bases between. The CDR3 sequence is 13 residues long. CDR1 and CDR2 (germline): SGHAT, FQNNGV.

This rearrangement joins TRBV29-1 to TRBJ2-2; 9 positions match TRBD1. Per the germline V gene, CDR1 is SQVTM and CDR2 is ANQGSEA. This CDR3 comprises 14 residues. J lost 4 bases, V lost 3 bases, and 3 bases had no gene match. The chain's CDR3 is CSVDGTGPTGELFF. The CDR3 DNA sequence: TGCAGCGTTGACGGGACAGGGCCCACCGGGGAGCTGTTTTTT.

This chain links TRBV7-3 with TRBJ2-5; 7 bases map to TRBD2. Germline V CDR1 and CDR2: SGHTA, FQGTGA. CDR3 length: 14 residues. Trimming cost V 1 base and J 5 bases; bases outside gene matches: 4. CDR3 loop: CASSLKSGRETQYF. The CDR3 DNA reads TGTGCCAGCAGCTTAAAATCCGGGAGGGAGACCCAGTACTTC.

The J gene is TRBJ2-5, the V gene TRBV9; D may match TRBD1 or TRBD2 (5 bases each). Germline assignment: CDR1 SGDLS and CDR2 YYNGEE. There are 14 residues in the CDR3. Trimming pared 4 bases from V and 5 bases from J, leaving 15 bases between. CDR3 residues: CASSFEGMGETQYF. For the CDR3, the DNA is TGTGCCAGCAGCTTCGAGGGGATGGGCGAGACCCAGTACTTC.

The chain carries TRBV6-5 and TRBJ2-5, with 7 bases fitting TRBD2. This CDR3 region has 10 residues. CDR1 and CDR2 from the germline V gene are MNHEY and SVGAGI. The V gene end was trimmed by 7 bases and the J gene end by 14 bases; junction bases not matched to a gene: 7. Written as DNA, the CDR3 is TGTGCCAGCACAAAGCGGGACTCCTACTTC. Amino acid sequence: CASTKRDSYF.

This sequence joins TRBV28 and TRBJ1-2, with D perhaps TRBD1 (6 bases). CDR1 is MDHEN and CDR2 is SYDVKM in the germline V gene. Trimming removed 5 bases from V and 7 bases from J, with 20 bases in between. The CDR3 extends over 15 amino acids. The CDR3 protein is CASSPRIGGLAGYTF. CDR3 in DNA: TGTGCCAGCAGTCCCCGAATCGGGGGGCTGGCTGGCTACACCTTC.

This chain links TRBV28 with TRBJ2-7; D may be TRBD2 (6 bases). Trimming took 6 bases from V and 4 from J, leaving 16 bases between them. Germline V lookup: CDR1 MDHEN, CDR2 SYDVKM. The CDR3 extends over 14 amino acids. The CDR3 nucleotides are TGTGCCAGCAGGACTAGTGGTTTTGGGTACGAGCAGTACTTC. This encodes CASRTSGFGYEQYF.

The chain carries TRBV10-3 and TRBJ2-5; 8 bases are a match to TRBD1. J lost 4 bases, V lost 10 bases, and 8 bases had no gene match. The CDR3 extends over 13 amino acids. Germline V gene sequence: CDR1 ENHRY, CDR2 SYGVKD. As DNA, the CDR3 is TGTGCCACAGGACAGGGTGTGCGAGAGACCCAGTACTTC. Its protein product is CATGQGVRETQYF.

This clone occurred a few times. Other DNA sequences from this sample encode an identical CDR3 as well. J is TRBJ1-1 and V is TRBV5-1; D call uncertain. This CDR3 is 13 amino acids long. From germline, CDR1 is SGHRS and CDR2 YFSETQ. The V gene lost 0 bases and the J gene lost 4 bases, with 7 bases spanning the gap. CDR3 region: CASSLVEGTEAFF. As DNA, the CDR3 is TGCGCCAGCAGCTTGGTGGAGGGCACTGAAGCTTTCTTT.

As regards this clone: Other DNA variants within this sample encode the same CDR3. This chain joins TRBV5-1 and TRBJ2-6; the D is unclear. Trimming took off 3 bases at V and 0 bases at J, with 4 bases between the two ends. This CDR3 has 14 amino acids. Germline V gives CDR1 SGHRS, CDR2 YFSETQ. The CDR3 spells CASSSDSGANVLTF. The CDR3, as DNA: TGCGCCAGCAGCTCGGACTCTGGGGCCAACGTCCTGACTTTC.

The rearrangement uses TRBV21-1 and TRBJ1-4. TRBV21-1 is a pseudogene. There are 12 residues in the CDR3. Here the CDR3 DNA reads TGTGCCAGCAGCACCCATACCGGAAAACTGTTTTTT. Translated, it gives CASSTHTGKLFF.

The V call is TRBV29-1, the J call TRBJ1-1; 10 nucleotides match TRBD1. Germline CDR1 is SQVTM and CDR2 is ANQGSEA. The CDR3 runs to 19 residues. The V segment lost 2 bases and the J segment 1 base; nucleotides outside the gene matches: 16. The CDR3 DNA sequence: TGCAGCGTTGAACCTCTTTCCCCGGGACAGGGGCCCCCGAACACTGAAGCTTTCTTT. Translated: CSVEPLSPGQGPPNTEAFF.

The CDR3 is CASTRAGGPSEQYF. CDR3 in DNA: TGTGCCAGCACCAGAGCGGGAGGGCCTTCCGAGCAGTACTTC. V gene TRBV7-9 combines with J gene TRBJ2-5; TRBD2 aligns across 10 bases. The J call may be mistaken, given a closer DNA end match to TRBJ2-7. CDR1 is SEHNR, CDR2 FQNEAQ, per germline (reference sequence). This CDR3 is 14 amino acids long.

This clone appeared a single time. As DNA, the CDR3 is TGTGCCTGGACCCCGTGGACAGGGGCCATTTACGAGCAGTACTTC. It encodes CAWTPWTGAIYEQYF. This sequence joins TRBV30 and TRBJ2-7; 9 nucleotides line up with TRBD1. The CDR3 totals 15 residues. In germline, CDR1 is GTSNPN, CDR2 SVGIG (reference sequence). J gave up 4 bases and V 4 bases, and 11 bases lay outside the gene matches.

The chain has TRBV11-2 and TRBJ2-5; D uncertain. V lost 1 base, J lost 5 bases, and 8 bases lay in between. Germline V gene lookup returns CDR1 SGHAT and CDR2 FQNNGV. The CDR3 covers 13 residues. The CDR3 here is CASSLGATETQYF. DNA for the CDR3: TGTGCCAGCAGCTTAGGGGCTACGGAGACCCAGTACTTC.

The genes are TRBV5-4 and TRBJ2-7, with 7 positions matching TRBD2. This CDR3 has 15 residues. Germline CDR1 is SGHNT and CDR2 is YYREEE (reference sequence). V lost 4 bases, J lost 0 bases, and 7 bases stayed unmatched. The CDR3 nucleotides read TGTGCCAGCAGCCCGGGGGACTATAACTCCTACGAGCAGTACTTC. Its protein product is CASSPGDYNSYEQYF.

The chain couples TRBV7-9 to TRBJ2-1; 8 nucleotides match TRBD1. The V and J ends lost 4 bases and 12 bases, in that order; junction bases with no gene match: 17. This CDR3 has 16 residues. CDR1 is SEHNR and CDR2 is FQNEAQ in the germline V gene (reference sequence). For the CDR3, the DNA is TGTGCCAGCAGCTCCTCACCGACAGGGGAAATACGTGCGCAGTTCTTC. Residues: CASSSSPTGEIRAQFF.

The table lists this clone with a count of one. V and J are TRBV28 and TRBJ1-5, with D perhaps matching TRBD1 (6 bases). Germline CDR1 MDHEN, CDR2 SYDVKM. The CDR3 is 15 amino acids. Between the trimmed V and J ends, which lost 5 bases and 5 bases, there was a span of 16 bases. The CDR3 DNA sequence: TGTGCCAGCAGTACCCCGGACAGAAGATATCAGCCCCAGCATTTT. The encoded protein is CASSTPDRRYQPQHF.

The chain couples TRBV10-3 to TRBJ2-3; D is ambiguous. Looked up from germline, CDR1 is ENHRY and CDR2 is SYGVKD. The CDR3 consists of 14 residues. Trimming left V 2 bases short and J 8 bases short, with 14 bases between. CDR3 sequence reads: CAISEPQPLGTQYF. CDR3 DNA: TGTGCCATCAGTGAGCCACAACCCCTTGGTACGCAGTATTTT.

To note about this clone: The sample contains more than one DNA sequence encoding this CDR3. The chain uses TRBV5-1 and TRBJ1-3; TRBD1 might be the D (6 bases). The V and J ends lost 3 bases and 0 bases respectively, with 10 bases between them. CDR3 length: 15 residues. CDR1 is SGHRS and CDR2 is YFSETQ in the germline V gene. The CDR3 here is CASSSQGYSGNTIYF. DNA for the CDR3: TGCGCCAGCAGCTCCCAGGGGTACTCTGGAAACACCATATATTTT.

The gene calls are TRBV5-4 and TRBJ2-1, with 7 nucleotides matching TRBD2. CDR1 SGHNT and CDR2 YYREEE come from the germline V gene (reference sequence). This CDR3 is 13 amino acids long. With V trimmed by 4 bases and J by 6 bases, 4 bases remained unmatched. CDR3 DNA sequence: TGTGCCAGCAGCCCACCGGGGGGCAATGAGCAGTTCTTC. Translated, it gives CASSPPGGNEQFF.

The chain carries TRBV11-2 and TRBJ2-5; no definite D call. Trimming shortened V by 2 bases and J by 7 bases, and 17 bases separated the two germline ends. Germline CDR1 SGHAT, CDR2 FQNNGV. CDR3 size: 15 residues. The CDR3 reads CASSLSRLGIWTQYF. The CDR3 coding sequence is TGTGCCAGCAGCTTATCACGACTCGGAATCTGGACCCAGTACTTC.

In DNA, the CDR3 is TGTGCCAGCAGGGCACAGGGGGGTGAGCAGTTCTTC. Its protein product is CASRAQGGEQFF. The chain has TRBV7-8 and TRBJ2-1, with 8 bases identical to TRBD1. The CDR3 length is 12 residues. Germline V gene data show CDR1 as SGHVS and CDR2 as FQNEAQ. After removal of 6 bases from V and 9 bases from J, the junction contained 4 bases not matched to a gene.

V gene TRBV15 combines with J gene TRBJ2-5; D not certain. In germline, CDR1 is LNHNV, CDR2 YYDKDF (reference sequence). Trimming stripped 4 bases from V and 1 base from J, with 19 bases between. The CDR3 has 17 residues. The CDR3 is CATSTPLSVLGQETQYF. The CDR3, as DNA: TGTGCCACCAGCACCCCATTGTCGGTGCTGGGCCAAGAGACCCAGTACTTC. Supplemented by reference TRBV15 and TRBJ2-5, the full variable domain reads DAMVIQNPRYQVTQFGKPVTLSCSQTLNHNVMYWYQQKSSQAPKLLFHYYDKDFNNEADTPDNFQSRRPNTSFCFLDIRSPGLGDTAMYLCATSTPLSVLGQETQYFGPGTRLLVL.